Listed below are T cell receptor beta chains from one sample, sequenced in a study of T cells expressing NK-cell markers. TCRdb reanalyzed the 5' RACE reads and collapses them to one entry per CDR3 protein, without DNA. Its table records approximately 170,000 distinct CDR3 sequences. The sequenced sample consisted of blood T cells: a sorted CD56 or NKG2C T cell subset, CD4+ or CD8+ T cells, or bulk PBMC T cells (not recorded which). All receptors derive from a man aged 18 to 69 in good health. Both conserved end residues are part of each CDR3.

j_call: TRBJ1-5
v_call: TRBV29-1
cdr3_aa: CSVETGSNQPQHF

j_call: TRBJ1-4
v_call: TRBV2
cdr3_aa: CASTRSFATNEKLFF

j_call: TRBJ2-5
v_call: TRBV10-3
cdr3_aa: CAISGGGHQETQYF

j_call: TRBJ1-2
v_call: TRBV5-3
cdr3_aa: CASPSPGQGAGGYTF

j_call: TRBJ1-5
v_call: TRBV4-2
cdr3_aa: CASSHPGADRDQPQHF

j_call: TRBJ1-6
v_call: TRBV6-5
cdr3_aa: CASSYLGTGTSPLHF

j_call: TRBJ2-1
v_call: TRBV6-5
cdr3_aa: CASSLGLARSYNEQFF

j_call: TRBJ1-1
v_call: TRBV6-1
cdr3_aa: CASQATGTWNTEAFF

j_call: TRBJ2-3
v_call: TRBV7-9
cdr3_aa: CASSHSAGTTDTQYF

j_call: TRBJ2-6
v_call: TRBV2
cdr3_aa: CASRVLRSGTTSGANVLTF

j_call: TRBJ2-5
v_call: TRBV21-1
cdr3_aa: CASSKVTSGAETQYF

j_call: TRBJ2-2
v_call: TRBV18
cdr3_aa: CASSPGSVGELFF

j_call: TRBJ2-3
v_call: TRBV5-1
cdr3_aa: CASSFRLAGGQVAQYF

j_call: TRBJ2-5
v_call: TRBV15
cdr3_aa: CATSKLAGEETQYF

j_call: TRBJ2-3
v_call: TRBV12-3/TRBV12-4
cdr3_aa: CASSPALNTDTQYF

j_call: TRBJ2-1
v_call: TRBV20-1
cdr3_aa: CSAWGLASPHNEQFF

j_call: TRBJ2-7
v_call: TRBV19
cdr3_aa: CASSTERDRYEQYF

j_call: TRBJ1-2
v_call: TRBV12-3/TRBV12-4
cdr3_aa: CASSQGQLGRGYTF

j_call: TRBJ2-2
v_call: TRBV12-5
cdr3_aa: CASGLVQGLLSTGELFF

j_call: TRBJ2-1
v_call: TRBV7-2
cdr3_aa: CASRAIGGSYNEQFF

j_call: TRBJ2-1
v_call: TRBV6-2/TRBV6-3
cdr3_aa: CASSYSIRTSGNYNEQFF

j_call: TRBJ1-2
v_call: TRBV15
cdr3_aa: CATSSRALSNGYTF

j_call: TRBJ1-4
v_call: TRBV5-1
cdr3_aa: CASRRGQGPNEKLFF

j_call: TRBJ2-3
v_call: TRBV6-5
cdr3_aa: CASSYHASGGTDTQYF

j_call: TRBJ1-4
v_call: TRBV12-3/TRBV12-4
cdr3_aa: CASSLLGGGLDEKLFF

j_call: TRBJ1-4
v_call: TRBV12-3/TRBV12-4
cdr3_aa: CASSFDRWGEKLFF

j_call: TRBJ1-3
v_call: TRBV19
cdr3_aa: CASSEDSGLGNTIYF

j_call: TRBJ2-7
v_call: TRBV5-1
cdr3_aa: CASSLETSGERSYEQYF

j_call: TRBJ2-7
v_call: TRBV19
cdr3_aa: CASSIRVSYEQYF

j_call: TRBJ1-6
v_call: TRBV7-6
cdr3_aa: CASSGATGGGSPLHF

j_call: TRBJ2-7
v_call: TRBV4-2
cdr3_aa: CASSQDLFPGTSDYEQYF

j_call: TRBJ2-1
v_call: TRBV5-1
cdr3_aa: CASSLAPLAGGNEQFF

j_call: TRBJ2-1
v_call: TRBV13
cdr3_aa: CASSLLQGGDRPYNEQFF

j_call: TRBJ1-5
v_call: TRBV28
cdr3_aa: CASSSSTDSNQPQHF

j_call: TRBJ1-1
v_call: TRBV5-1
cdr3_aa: CASSARQGADTEAFF

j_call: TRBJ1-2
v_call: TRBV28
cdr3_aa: CASSLYGTEGTNYGYTF

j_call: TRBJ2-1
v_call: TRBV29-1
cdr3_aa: CSGQEDWASSYNEQFF

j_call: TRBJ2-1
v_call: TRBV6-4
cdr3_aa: CASSDSGQGSYNEQFF

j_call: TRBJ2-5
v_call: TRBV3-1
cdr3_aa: CASSSWDSQETQYF

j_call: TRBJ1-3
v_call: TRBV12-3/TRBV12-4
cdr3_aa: CASSNTASSGNTIYF

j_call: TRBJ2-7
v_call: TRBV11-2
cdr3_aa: CASSLVSIGTGYSYEQYF

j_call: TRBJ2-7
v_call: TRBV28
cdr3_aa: CASSLPGQGVYEQYF

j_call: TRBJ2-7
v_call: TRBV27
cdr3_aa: CASSSPGTGAREQYF

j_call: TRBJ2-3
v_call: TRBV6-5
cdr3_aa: CASSYSVGGGGPDTQYF

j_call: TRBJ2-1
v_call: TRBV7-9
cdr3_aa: CASTPTDRGRNEQFF

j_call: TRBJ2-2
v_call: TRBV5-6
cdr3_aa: CASSLVVTSNTGELFF

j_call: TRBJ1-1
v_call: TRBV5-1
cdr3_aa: CASSSGTGVLVNTEAFF

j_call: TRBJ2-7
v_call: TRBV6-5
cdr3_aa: CASSFHGFGAYEQYF

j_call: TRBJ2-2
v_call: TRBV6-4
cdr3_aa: CASSDTGGPGELFF

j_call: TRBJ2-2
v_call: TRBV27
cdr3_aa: CASSLSPQGGTGELFF

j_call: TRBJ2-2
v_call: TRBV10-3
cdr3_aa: CATFEAAGELFF

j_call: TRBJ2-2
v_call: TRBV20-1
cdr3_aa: CSGGTANTGELFF

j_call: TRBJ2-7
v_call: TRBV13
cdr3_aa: CASSLRTGPHEQYF

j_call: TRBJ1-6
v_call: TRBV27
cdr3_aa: CASSLTGGYSPLHF